This is a list of T cell receptor beta chains from one sample in a study of neurological immune-mediated disorders. TCRdb ran MiXCR on the 5' RACE reads and lists one entry per CDR3 protein. The sample holds around 64,000 distinct CDR3 sequences, approximately 11% seen once. The sequenced material came from PBMCs. The receptors originated from a woman in her fifties or sixties with HTLV-1-associated myelopathy (HAM/TSP). CDR3s include the opening cysteine and the closing phenylalanine or tryptophan. The D gene is left open where the match is weak. Not all rows give a size; the values are once, few, many and, for expanded clones, a class.

J,D,size,V,DNA,CDR3
TRBJ2-2,TRBD1,few,TRBV12-3/TRBV12-4,TGTGCCAGCAGTTTCGAGCTGGGACAGGGGGCTTTCGGGGAGCTGTTTTTT,CASSFELGQGAFGELFF
TRBJ1-5,NA,many,TRBV7-2,TGTGCCAGCAGCTTAGCACAGGGACATCAGCCCCAGCATTTT,CASSLAQGHQPQHF
TRBJ2-1,TRBD2,many,TRBV7-8,TGTGCCAGCAGCTCTCTCACCGGGACTAGCGGGTTGGGTGAGCAGTTCTTC,CASSSLTGTSGLGEQFF
TRBJ2-2,NA,many,TRBV5-6,TGTGCCAGCAGCTTTCTGCGACGGACGAACACCGGGGAGCTGTTTTTT,CASSFLRRTNTGELFF
TRBJ1-1,TRBD1,NA,TRBV6-2/TRBV6-3,TGTGCCAGCAGGCGAGCAGGGGGGAACACTGAAGCTTTCTTT,CASRRAGGNTEAFF
TRBJ2-7,TRBD1,many,TRBV5-1,TGCGCCAGCAGCAAACAGGGGGCGGCAGTCTACGAGCAGTACTTC,CASSKQGAAVYEQYF
TRBJ2-7,TRBD2,many,TRBV7-2,TGTGCCAGCAGCTTGGGACTAGCGGTCCACGAGCAGTACTTC,CASSLGLAVHEQYF
TRBJ2-5,NA,many,TRBV5-1,TGCGCCAGCAGCAGCTACACATCAAAGGCAGAGACCCAGTACTTC,CASSSYTSKAETQYF
TRBJ2-1,TRBD1,many,TRBV7-2,TGTGCCAGCAGCTTCCGGGACAGGGGCGCCAGTTACAATGAGCAGTTCTTC,CASSFRDRGASYNEQFF
TRBJ1-1,TRBD1,NA,TRBV10-3,TGTGCCATCAGTGCACGGGACAGGGGGAATCGAGCTGAAGCTTTCTTT,CAISARDRGNRAEAFF
TRBJ2-3,NA,many,TRBV6-5,TGTGCCAGCAGTTACCAGATTAGCACAGATACGCAGTATTTT,CASSYQISTDTQYF
TRBJ1-4,TRBD1,many,TRBV7-2,TGTGCCAGCAGGTCAAGGACAGGGACAATTAATGAAAAACTGTTTTTT,CASRSRTGTINEKLFF
TRBJ2-1,NA,many,TRBV20-1,TGCAGTGCTAGATTACGGGGGGCATACAATGAGCAGTTCTTC,CSARLRGAYNEQFF
TRBJ2-3,TRBD1,many,TRBV6-5,TGTGCCACCTCCGGGACAGGGAGAGATACGCAGTATTTT,CATSGTGRDTQYF
TRBJ2-7,NA,medium-sized,TRBV5-1,TGCGCCAGCAGCCCCCGGTTTAGCGAGCAGTACTTC,CASSPRFSEQYF
TRBJ1-5,NA,many,TRBV27,TGTGCCAGCAGCGCCCTTTGGGGGACTGGGGGCAATCAGCCCCAGCATTTT,CASSALWGTGGNQPQHF
TRBJ1-5,TRBD1,many,TRBV20-1,TGCAGTGCTAGAGAAACTGGACAGGGACATCAGCCCCAGCATTTT,CSARETGQGHQPQHF
TRBJ2-2,TRBD2,few,TRBV20-1,TGCAGTGCTATCCGGACTAGCGGGAGAACGAACACCGGGGAGCTGTTTTTT,CSAIRTSGRTNTGELFF
TRBJ2-1,TRBD2,many,TRBV20-1,TGCAGTGCTGGATCCGGGACTAGCGGGGCGCTCATCTTC,CSAGSGTSGALIF
TRBJ1-5,NA,NA,TRBV19,TGTGCCTGCGGACACCACAATCAGCCCCAGCATTTT,CACGHHNQPQHF
TRBJ1-1,NA,many,TRBV7-3,TGTGCCAGCAGCTTAATCTTTCTAAAACCAGACCCCCGCCCCGGGGGCACTGAAGCTTTCTTT,CASSLIFLKPDPRPGGTEAFF
TRBJ2-7,TRBD1,many,TRBV20-1,TGCAGTGCTAAACCCTACCGGGACAGCTTATCCTACGAGCAGTACTTC,CSAKPYRDSLSYEQYF
TRBJ2-5,TRBD2,many,TRBV7-3,TGTGCCAGCAGCTTAACAAACGGGAGGGGGGAGACCCAGTACTTC,CASSLTNGRGETQYF
TRBJ2-2,NA,many,TRBV5-5,TGTGCCAGCAGCTTGTTGGGCGCTGGCAGGGACACCGGGGAGCTGTTTTTT,CASSLLGAGRDTGELFF
TRBJ2-3,TRBD2,many,TRBV3-1,TGTGCCAGCAGCCCAAGACTAGCGGGAGGGTGGAATACGCAGTATTTT,CASSPRLAGGWNTQYF
TRBJ1-1,NA,few,TRBV6-5,TGTGCCAGCAGGGCACCAGTGAACACTGAAGCTTTCTTT,CASRAPVNTEAFF
TRBJ2-2,NA,many,TRBV9,TGTGCCAGCAGCGTAGCCCCGAACACCGGGGAGCTGTTTTTT,CASSVAPNTGELFF
TRBJ2-7,NA,many,TRBV4-1,TGCGCCAGCAGCCAAGCCTCGGGGGACGGGGTTATCGAGCAGTACTTC,CASSQASGDGVIEQYF
TRBJ2-7,TRBD2,many,TRBV3-1,TGTGCCAGCAGCCAAGGGGCTAGCGGGGCCTACGAGCAGTACTTC,CASSQGASGAYEQYF
TRBJ2-7,TRBD2,many,TRBV20-1,TGCAGTGCTGGTTTGGGGGGGGCCTACGAGCAGTACTTC,CSAGLGGAYEQYF
TRBJ1-5,NA,many,TRBV12-3/TRBV12-4,TGTGCCAGCAGGACTGGGGGCAATCAGCCCCAGCATTTT,CASRTGGNQPQHF
TRBJ1-2,NA,NA,TRBV6-4,TGTGCCACCCAAGAGCAGCAGGGCAGAGGCTACACCTTC,CATQEQQGRGYTF
TRBJ1-1,NA,many,TRBV11-2,TGTGCCAGCAGCTTAGGCGTGAACACTGAAGCTTTCTTT,CASSLGVNTEAFF